This T cell receptor beta chain was recorded in a study of beta chain features in type 1 diabetes. In the case of this clone: As yet, its antigen is unknown.

All of the sorted populations showed purity greater than 95%. Study outcomes and limitations: Overrepresentation of cells with high TCR expression could result from cDNA sequencing. A greater similarity of naive, central memory and Treg TCRB repertoires was seen among patients than among healthy donors.

CDR3 size: 17 residues. After removal of 4 bases from V and 6 bases from J, the junction contained 15 bases not matched to a gene. Germline V gene sequence: CDR1 MGHRA, CDR2 YSYEKL. Every isolated RNA sample was fully reverse transcribed, so sequencing captured expressed TCRB transcripts. About 3.5 million reads, on average, came from each naive, central memory and regulatory T cell sample. Generated by immunoSEQ multiplex PCR, the TCRdb table keeps only in-frame clones and is missing some. The sample carries some 410,000 clones, 11% to 15% recorded once. The chain is built from TRBV4-1 and TRBJ2-3; 8 nucleotides align to TRBD2. The sequencing sample was made of naive CD4+ T cells from blood. The sequence was collected from a man under 40 in good health. CDR3 region: CASSRAAGLVRRDTQYF. In nucleotides, the CDR3 is TGCGCCAGCAGCCGCGCGGCGGGACTAGTGCGAAGGGATACGCAGTATTTT.